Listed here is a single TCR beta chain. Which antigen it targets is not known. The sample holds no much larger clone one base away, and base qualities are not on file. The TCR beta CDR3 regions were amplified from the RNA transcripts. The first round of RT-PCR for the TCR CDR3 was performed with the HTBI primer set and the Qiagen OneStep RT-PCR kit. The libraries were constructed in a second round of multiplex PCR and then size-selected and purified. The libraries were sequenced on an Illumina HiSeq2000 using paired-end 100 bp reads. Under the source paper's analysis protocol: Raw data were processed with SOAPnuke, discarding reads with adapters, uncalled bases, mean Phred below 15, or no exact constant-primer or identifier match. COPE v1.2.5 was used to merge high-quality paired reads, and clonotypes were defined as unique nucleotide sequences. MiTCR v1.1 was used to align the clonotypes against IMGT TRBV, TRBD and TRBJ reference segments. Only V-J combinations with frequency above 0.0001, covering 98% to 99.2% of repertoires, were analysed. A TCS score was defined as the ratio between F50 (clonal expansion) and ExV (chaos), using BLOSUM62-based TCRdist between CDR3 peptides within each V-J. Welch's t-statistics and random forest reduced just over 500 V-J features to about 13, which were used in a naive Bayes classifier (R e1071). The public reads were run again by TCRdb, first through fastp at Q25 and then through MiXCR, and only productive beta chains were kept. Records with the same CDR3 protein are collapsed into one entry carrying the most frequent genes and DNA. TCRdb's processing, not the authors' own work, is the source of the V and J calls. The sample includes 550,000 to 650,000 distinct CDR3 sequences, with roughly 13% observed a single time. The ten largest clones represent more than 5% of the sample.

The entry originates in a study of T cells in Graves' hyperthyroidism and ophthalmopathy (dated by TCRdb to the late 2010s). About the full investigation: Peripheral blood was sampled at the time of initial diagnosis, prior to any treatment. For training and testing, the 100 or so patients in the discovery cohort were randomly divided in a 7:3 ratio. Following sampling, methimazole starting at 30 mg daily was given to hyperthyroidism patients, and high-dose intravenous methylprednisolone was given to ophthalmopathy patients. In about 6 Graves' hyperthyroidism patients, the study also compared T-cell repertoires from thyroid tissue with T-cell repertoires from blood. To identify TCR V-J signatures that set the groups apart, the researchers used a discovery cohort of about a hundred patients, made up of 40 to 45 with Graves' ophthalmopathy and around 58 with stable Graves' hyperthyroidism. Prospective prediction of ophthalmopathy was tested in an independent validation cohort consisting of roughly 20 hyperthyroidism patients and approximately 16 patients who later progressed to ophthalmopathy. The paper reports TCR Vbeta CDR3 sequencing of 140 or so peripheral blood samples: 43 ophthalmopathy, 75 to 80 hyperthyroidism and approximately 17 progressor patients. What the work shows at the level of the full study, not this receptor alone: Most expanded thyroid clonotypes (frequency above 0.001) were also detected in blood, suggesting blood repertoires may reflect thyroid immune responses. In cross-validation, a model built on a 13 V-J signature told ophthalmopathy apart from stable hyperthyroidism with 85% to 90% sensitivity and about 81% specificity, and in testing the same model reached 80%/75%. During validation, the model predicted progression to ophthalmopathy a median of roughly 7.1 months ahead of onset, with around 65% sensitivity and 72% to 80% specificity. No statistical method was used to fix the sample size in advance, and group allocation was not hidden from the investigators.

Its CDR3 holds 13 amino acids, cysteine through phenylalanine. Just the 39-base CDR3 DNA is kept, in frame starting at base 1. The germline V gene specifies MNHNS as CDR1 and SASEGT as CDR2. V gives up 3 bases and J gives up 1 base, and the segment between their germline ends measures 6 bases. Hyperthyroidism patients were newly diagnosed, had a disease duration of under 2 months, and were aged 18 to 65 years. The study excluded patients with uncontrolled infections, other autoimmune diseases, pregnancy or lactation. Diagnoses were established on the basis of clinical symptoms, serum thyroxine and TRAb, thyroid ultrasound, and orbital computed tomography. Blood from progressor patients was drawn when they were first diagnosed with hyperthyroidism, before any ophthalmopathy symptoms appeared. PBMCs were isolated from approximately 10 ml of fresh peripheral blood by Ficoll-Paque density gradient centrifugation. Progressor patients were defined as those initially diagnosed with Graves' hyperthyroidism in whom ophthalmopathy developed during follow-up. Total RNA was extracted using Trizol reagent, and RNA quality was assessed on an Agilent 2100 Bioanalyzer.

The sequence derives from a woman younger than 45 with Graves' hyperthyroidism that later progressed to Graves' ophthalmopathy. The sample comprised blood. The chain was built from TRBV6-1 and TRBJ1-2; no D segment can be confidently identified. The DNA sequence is TGTGCCAGCAGTGAGACAAATAACTATGGCTACACCTTC. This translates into CASSETNNYGYTF.